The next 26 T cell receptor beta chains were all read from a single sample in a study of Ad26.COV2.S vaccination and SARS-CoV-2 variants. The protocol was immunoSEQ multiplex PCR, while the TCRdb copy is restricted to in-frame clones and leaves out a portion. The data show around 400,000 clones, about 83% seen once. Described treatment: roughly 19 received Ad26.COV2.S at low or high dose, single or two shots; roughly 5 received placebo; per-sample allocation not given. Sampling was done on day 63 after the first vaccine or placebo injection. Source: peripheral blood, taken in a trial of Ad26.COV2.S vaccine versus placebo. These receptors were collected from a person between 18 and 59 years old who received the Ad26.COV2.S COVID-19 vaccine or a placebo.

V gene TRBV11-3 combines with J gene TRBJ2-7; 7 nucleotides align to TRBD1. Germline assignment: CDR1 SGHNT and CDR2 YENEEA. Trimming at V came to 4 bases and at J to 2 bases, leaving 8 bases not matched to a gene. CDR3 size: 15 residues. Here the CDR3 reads CASSSSSQGAYEQYF. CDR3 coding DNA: TGTGCCAGCAGCTCCAGTTCCCAGGGGGCCTACGAGCAGTACTTC.

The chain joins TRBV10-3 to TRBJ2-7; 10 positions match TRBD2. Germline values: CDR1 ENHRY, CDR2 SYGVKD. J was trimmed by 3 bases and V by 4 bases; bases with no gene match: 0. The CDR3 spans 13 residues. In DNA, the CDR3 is TGTGCCATCAGTGGGACTAGCGGCTACGAGCAGTACTTC. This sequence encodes CAISGTSGYEQYF.

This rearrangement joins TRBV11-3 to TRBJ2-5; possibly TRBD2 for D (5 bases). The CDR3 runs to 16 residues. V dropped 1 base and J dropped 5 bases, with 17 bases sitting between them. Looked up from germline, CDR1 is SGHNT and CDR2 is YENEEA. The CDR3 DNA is TGTGCCAGCAGCTTAGGGCTTAGCGCCGGTTGGGAGACCCAGTACTTC. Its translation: CASSLGLSAGWETQYF.

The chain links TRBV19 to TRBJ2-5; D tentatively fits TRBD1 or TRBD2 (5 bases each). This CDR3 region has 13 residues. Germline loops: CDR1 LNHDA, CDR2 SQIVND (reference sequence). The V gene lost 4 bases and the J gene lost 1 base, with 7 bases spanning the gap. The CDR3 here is CASSRGTQETQYF. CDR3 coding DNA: TGTGCCAGTAGTAGGGGGACCCAAGAGACCCAGTACTTC.

The CDR3 reads CAISGEGGAGETQYF. In nucleotides, the CDR3 is TGTGCCATCAGTGGGGAAGGGGGCGCCGGAGAGACCCAGTACTTC. The gene calls are TRBV10-3 and TRBJ2-5, with TRBD1 matching 7 bases. V lost 4 bases, J lost 4 bases, and 9 bases stayed unmatched. Germline values: CDR1 ENHRY, CDR2 SYGVKD. The CDR3 loop spans 15 amino acids.

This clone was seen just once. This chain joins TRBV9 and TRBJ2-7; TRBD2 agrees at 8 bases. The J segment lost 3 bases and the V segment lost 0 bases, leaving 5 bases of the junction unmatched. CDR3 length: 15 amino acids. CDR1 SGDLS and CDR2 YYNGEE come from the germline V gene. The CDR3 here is CASSVEAGGSYEQYF. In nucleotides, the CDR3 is TGTGCCAGCAGCGTAGAGGCGGGAGGTAGCTACGAGCAGTACTTC.

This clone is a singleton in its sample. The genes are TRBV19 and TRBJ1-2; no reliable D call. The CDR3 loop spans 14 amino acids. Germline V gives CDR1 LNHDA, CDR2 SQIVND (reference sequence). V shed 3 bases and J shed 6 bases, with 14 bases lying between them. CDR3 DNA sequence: TGTGCCAGTAGTATTATCCCTAGAGTGGATGGCTACACCTTC. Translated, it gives CASSIIPRVDGYTF.

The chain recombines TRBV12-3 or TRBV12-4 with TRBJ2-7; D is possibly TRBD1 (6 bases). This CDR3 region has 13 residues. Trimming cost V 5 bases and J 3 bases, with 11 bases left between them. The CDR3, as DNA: TGTGCCAGCAGTCACAGGGTAGACTACGAGCAGTACTTC. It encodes CASSHRVDYEQYF.

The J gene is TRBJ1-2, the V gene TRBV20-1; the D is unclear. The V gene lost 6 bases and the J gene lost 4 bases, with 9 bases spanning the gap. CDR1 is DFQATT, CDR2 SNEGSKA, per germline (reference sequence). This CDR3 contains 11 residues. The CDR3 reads CSATTTYGYTF. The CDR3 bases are TGCAGTGCAACCACTACCTATGGCTACACCTTC.

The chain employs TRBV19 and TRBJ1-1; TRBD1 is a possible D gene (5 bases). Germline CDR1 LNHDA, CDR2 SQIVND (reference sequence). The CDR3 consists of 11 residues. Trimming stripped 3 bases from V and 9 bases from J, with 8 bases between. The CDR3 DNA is TGTGCCAGTAGTATCGCAGGGAAAGCTTTCTTT. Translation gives CASSIAGKAFF. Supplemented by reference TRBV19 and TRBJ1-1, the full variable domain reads DGGITQSPKYLFRKEGQNVTLSCEQNLNHDAMYWYRQDPGQGLRLIYYSQIVNDFQKGDIAEGYSVSREKKESFPLTVTSAQKNPTAFYLCASSIAGKAFFGQGTRLTVV.

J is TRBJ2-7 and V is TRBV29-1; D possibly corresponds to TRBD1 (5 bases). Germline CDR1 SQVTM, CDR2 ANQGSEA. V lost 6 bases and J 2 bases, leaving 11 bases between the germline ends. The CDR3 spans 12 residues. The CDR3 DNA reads TGCAGCGTCGTCGACAGACCCTACGAGCAGTACTTC. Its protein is CSVVDRPYEQYF.

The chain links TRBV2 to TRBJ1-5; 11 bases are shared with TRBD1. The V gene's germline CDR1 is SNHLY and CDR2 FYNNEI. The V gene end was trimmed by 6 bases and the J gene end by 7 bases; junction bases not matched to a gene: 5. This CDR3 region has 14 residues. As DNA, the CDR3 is TGTGCCAGCAGAGGGGACAGGGGGTCCCAGCCCCAGCATTTT. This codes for CASRGDRGSQPQHF.

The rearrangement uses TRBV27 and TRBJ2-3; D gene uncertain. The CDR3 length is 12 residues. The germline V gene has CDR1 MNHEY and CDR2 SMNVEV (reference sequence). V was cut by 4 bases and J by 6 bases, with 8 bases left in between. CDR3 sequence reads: CASSSPGDTQYF. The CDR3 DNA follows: TGTGCCAGCAGTTCTCCCGGTGATACGCAGTATTTT.

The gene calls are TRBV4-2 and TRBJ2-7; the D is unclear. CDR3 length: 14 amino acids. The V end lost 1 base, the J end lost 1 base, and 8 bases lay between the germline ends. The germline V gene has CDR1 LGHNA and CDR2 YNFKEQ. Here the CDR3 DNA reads TGTGCCAGCAGCCAAGGAGGAGAGTCCTACGAGCAGTACTTC. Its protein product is CASSQGGESYEQYF.

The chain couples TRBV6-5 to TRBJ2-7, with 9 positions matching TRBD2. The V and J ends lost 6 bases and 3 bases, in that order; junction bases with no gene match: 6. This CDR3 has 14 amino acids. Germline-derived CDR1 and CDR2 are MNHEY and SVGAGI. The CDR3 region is CASSRLAGNYEQYF. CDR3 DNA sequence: TGTGCCAGCAGCCGGCTAGCGGGAAACTACGAGCAGTACTTC.

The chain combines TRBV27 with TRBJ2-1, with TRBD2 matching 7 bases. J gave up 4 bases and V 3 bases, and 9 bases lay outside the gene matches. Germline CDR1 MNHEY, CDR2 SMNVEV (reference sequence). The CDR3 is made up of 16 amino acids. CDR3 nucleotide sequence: TGTGCCAGCAGTTTCGGCGGGAGAAGTTTATACAATGAGCAGTTCTTC. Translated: CASSFGGRSLYNEQFF.

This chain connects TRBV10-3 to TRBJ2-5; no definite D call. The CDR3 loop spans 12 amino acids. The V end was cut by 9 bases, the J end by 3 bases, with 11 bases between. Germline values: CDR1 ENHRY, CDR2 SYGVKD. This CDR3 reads CAIGKEEETQYF. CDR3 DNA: TGTGCCATTGGGAAGGAAGAAGAGACCCAGTACTTC.

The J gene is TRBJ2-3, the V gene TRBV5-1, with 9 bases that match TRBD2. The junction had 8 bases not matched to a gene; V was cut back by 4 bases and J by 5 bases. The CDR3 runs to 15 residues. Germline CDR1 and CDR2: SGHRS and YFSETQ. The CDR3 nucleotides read TGCGCCAGCAGCCATAGCGGGAGAGGGGTAGATACGCAGTATTTT. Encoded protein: CASSHSGRGVDTQYF.

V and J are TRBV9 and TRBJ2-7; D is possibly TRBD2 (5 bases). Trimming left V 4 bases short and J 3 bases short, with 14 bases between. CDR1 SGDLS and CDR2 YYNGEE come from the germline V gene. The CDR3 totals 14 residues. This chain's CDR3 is CASSYRERSYEQYF. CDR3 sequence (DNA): TGTGCCAGCAGCTATAGGGAGAGAAGCTACGAGCAGTACTTC.

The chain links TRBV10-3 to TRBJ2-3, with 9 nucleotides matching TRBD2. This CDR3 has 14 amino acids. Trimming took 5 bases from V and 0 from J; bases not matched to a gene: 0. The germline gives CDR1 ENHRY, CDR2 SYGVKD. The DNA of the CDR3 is TGTGCCATCAGTCTAGCGGGAAGCACAGATACGCAGTATTTT. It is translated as CAISLAGSTDTQYF.

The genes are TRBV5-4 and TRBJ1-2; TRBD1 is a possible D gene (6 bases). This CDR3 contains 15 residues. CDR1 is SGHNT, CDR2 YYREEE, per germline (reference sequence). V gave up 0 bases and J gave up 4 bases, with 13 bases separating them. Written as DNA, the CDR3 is TGTGCCAGCAGCTTGGGGGTGAAGGGGGTCTATGGCTACACCTTC. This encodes CASSLGVKGVYGYTF. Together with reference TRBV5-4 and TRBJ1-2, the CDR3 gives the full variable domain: ETGVTQSPTHLIKTRGQQVTLRCSSQSGHNTVSWYQQALGQGPQFIFQYYREEENGRGNFPPRFSGLQFPNYSSELNVNALELDDSALYLCASSLGVKGVYGYTFGSGTRLTVV.

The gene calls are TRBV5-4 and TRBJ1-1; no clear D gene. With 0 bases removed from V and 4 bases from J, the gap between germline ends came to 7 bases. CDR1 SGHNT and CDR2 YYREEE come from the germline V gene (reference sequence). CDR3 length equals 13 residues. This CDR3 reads CASSLDRGTEAFF. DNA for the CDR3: TGTGCCAGCAGCTTGGACAGAGGCACTGAAGCTTTCTTT.

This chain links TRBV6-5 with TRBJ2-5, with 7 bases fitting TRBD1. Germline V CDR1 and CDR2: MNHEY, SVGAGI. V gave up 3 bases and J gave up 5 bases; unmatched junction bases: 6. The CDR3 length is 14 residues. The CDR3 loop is CASSYEGGYETQYF. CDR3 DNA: TGTGCCAGCAGTTATGAAGGGGGCTACGAGACCCAGTACTTC.

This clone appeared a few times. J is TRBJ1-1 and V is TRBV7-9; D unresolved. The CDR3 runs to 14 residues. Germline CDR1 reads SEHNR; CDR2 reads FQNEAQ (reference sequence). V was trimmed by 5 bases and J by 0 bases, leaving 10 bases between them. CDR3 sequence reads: CASSAAPVNTEAFF. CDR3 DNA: TGTGCCAGCAGCGCCGCCCCAGTGAACACTGAAGCTTTCTTT.

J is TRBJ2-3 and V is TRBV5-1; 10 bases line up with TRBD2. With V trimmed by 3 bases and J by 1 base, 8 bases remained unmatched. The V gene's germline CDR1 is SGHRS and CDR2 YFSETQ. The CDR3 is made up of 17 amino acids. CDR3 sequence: CASSSGTSVRGTDTQYF. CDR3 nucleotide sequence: TGCGCCAGCAGCTCCGGGACTAGCGTGCGCGGCACAGATACGCAGTATTTT.

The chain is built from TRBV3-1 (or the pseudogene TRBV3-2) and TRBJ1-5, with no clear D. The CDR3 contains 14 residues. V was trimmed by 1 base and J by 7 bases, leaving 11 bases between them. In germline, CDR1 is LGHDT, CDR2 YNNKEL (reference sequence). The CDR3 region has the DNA TGTGCCAGCAGCCAAGGGAGGGCTCGACAGCCCCAGCATTTT. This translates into CASSQGRARQPQHF.